This T cell receptor (beta chain) comes out of a study of immune heterogeneity within non-small cell lung tumors. Study observations and caveats: Identical dominant CDR3 beta clonotypes recurred among a patient's tumor sites, alongside site-unique high-frequency clones.

V gave up 5 bases and J gave up 4 bases; unmatched junction bases: 5. Germline lookup yields CDR1 MGHRA and CDR2 YSYEKL. CDR3 length equals 14 residues. Template came from bulk tumor genomic DNA, at approximately 620 ng per sample. Several biopsies were collected from each primary tumor during surgery. They were spaced as far apart as possible within the tumor mass. Undergoing curative surgery were patients whose non-small cell lung cancer was untreated and newly diagnosed. This clonotype has only a few counts. Its antigen is unknown. It was with 32 V and 13 J primers that multiplex PCR amplified TCR beta CDR3. One entry per CDR3 protein, called by TCRdb with MiXCR from the multiplex PCR reads. This table has some 21,000 distinct CDR3 sequences, about 30% appearing once.

The sequence was obtained from a man aged 40-55 years with non-small cell lung cancer. The specimen sequenced was lung tumor tissue. The V gene is TRBV4-1, the J gene TRBJ2-5, with 9 bases fitting TRBD2. This CDR3 is CASSLTSGTETQYF. The DNA of the CDR3 is TGCGCCAGCAGCTTGACTAGCGGAACAGAGACCCAGTACTTC.